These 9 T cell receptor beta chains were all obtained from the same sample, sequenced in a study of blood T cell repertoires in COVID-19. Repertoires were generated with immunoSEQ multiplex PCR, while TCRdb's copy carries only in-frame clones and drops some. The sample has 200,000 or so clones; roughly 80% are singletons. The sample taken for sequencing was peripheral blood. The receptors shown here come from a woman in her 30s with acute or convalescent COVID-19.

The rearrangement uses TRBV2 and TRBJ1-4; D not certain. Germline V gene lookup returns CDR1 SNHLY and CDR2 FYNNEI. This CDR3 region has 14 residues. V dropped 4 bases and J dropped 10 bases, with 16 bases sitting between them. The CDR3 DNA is TGTGCCAGCAGTGGGCTCGGGAGAGAGGGAAAACTGTTTTTT. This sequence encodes CASSGLGREGKLFF.

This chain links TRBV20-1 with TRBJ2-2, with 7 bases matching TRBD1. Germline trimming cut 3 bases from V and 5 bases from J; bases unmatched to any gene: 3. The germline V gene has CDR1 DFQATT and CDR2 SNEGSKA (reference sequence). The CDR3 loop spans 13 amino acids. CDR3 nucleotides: TGCAGTGCTAGTTACAGGGGAACCGGGGAGCTGTTTTTT. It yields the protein CSASYRGTGELFF.

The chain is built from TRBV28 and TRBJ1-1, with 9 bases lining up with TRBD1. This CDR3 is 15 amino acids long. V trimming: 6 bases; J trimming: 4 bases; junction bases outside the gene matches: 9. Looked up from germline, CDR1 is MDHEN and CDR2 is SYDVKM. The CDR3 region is CASSPELDRGTEAFF. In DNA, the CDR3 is TGTGCCAGCAGCCCTGAACTGGACAGGGGCACTGAAGCTTTCTTT.

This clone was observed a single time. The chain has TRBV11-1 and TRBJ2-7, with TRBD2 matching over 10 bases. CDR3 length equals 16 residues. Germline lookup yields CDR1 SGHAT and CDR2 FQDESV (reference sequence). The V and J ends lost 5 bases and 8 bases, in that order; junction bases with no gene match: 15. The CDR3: CASSPRAQREGLKQYF. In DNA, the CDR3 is TGTGCCAGCAGCCCGAGGGCTCAGCGGGAGGGTTTAAAGCAGTACTTC. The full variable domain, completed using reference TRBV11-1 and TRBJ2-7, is EAEVAQSPRYKITEKSQAVAFWCDPISGHATLYWYRQILGQGPELLVQFQDESVVDDSQLPKDRFSAERLKGVDSTLKIQPAELGDSAMYLCASSPRAQREGLKQYFGPGTRLTVT.

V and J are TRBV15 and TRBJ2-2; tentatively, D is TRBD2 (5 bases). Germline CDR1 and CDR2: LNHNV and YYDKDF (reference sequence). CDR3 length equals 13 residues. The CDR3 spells CGSSGTNTGELFF. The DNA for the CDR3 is TGTGGATCAAGCGGAACGAACACCGGGGAGCTGTTTTTT.

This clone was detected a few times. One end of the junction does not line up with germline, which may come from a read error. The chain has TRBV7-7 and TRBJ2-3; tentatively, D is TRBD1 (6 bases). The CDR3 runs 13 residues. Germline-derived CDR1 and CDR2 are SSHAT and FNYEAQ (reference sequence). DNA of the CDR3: TGTGCTAGCAGTAGGACAGACACAGATACGCAGTATTTT. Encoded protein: CASSRTDTDTQYF.

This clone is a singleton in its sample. DNA of the CDR3: TGTGCCAGCAGTGAAGCTAGGGCCGGGACAGGGTCCCCGAATTCACCCCTCCACTTT. Protein: CASSEARAGTGSPNSPLHF. The V and J genes are TRBV2 and TRBJ1-6; 9 positions agree with TRBD1. Per the germline V gene, CDR1 is SNHLY and CDR2 is FYNNEI. The V and J ends lost 0 bases and 7 bases, in that order; junction bases with no gene match: 13. The CDR3 is 19 residues long. Based on the CDR3 plus reference TRBV2 and TRBJ1-6, the full variable domain is EPEVTQTPSHQVTQMGQEVILRCVPISNHLYFYWYRQILGQKVEFLVSFYNNEISEKSEIFDDQFSVERPDGSNFTLKIRSTKLEDSAMYFCASSEARAGTGSPNSPLHFGNGTRLTVT.

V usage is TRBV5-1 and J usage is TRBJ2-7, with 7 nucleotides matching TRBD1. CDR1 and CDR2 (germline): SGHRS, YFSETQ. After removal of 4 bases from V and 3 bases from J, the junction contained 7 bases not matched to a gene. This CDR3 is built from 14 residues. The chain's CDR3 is CASSKRDSVYEQYF. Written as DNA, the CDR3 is TGCGCCAGCAGCAAACGGGACAGCGTCTACGAGCAGTACTTC.

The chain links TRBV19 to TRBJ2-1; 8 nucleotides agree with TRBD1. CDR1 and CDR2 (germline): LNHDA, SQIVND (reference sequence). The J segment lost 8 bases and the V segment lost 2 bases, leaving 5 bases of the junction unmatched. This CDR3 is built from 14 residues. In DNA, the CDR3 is TGTGCCAGTAGTATACAGGGGGCGCCCCATGAGCAGTTCTTC. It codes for CASSIQGAPHEQFF. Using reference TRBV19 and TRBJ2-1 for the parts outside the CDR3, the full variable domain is DGGITQSPKYLFRKEGQNVTLSCEQNLNHDAMYWYRQDPGQGLRLIYYSQIVNDFQKGDIAEGYSVSREKKESFPLTVTSAQKNPTAFYLCASSIQGAPHEQFFGPGTRLTVL.